Only a few counts were recorded for the clone carrying this TCR beta chain. This specimen belongs to a study of blood T cells in healthy people across ages. For the second PCR, which ran for roughly 6 to 12 cycles, a sample-barcoded 5' primer and a J-beta primer mix were used. TCRdb recomputed calls from the 5' RACE reads with MiXCR, one row per CDR3 protein. The sample consists of over 750,000 distinct CDR3 sequences, 25% of them appearing once. The CDR3 loop spans 14 amino acids. With 3 bases clipped from V and 6 bases from J, the junction kept 2 bases outside the gene matches. The germline V gene encodes CDR1 MGHRA and CDR2 YSYEKL. The sample was also reused in another study, on T cells of mothers and their children.

The chain employs TRBV4-1 and TRBJ2-1; TRBD1 aligns across 10 bases. What was sequenced was blood. The TCR sequence derives from a boy between 10 and 17 years old in good health. The CDR3 loop is CASSHRTGGNEQFF. CDR3 nucleotide sequence: TGCGCCAGCAGCCACCGGACAGGGGGCAATGAGCAGTTCTTC.